The clone carrying this T cell receptor beta chain has a count of ten or more. Its antigen is unknown. There are 14 residues in the CDR3. The V gene's germline CDR1 is SGHVS and CDR2 FQNEAQ. V gave up 5 bases and J gave up 2 bases; unmatched junction bases: 5. TCRdb processed the reads anew with MiXCR; each CDR3 protein has one entry. The data hold fewer than 550,000 distinct CDR3 sequences, with about 11% observed a single time. These data come from a study of T cell repertoires in cytomegalovirus infection. Looking at the study overall: The public TCR beta signatures pointed to both CMV infection and matching HLA type. Whole-study findings and limits: The cumulative frequency of public TCR beta families identified carriers of CMV plus the relevant HLA. CMV-specific HLA-C-restricted TCR beta clonotypes dominated the ex vivo response.

The sequence was collected from a human donor in good health (CMV status not recorded). Some clones in this sample may be carry-over from other donors' samples. V and J are TRBV7-8 and TRBJ1-2; TRBD1 matches at 7 bases. Sequenced material: PBMCs. The DNA for the CDR3 is TGTGCCAGCAGCCGACAGGGAGGGAACTATGGCTACACCTTC. As protein: CASSRQGGNYGYTF.